This T cell receptor beta chain was documented in a study of blood T cell repertoires in COVID-19. The protocol was immunoSEQ multiplex PCR, while the TCRdb copy is restricted to in-frame clones and leaves out a portion. The profile shows 150,000 to 200,000 clones, around 80% of them singletons. The CDR3 is made up of 12 amino acids. The trim removed 6 bases at V and 1 base at J, leaving 2 bases unmatched. Looked up from germline, CDR1 is SQVTM and CDR2 is ANQGSEA. The sequence derives from a man in his 70s with active or convalescent COVID-19. This sequence joins TRBV29-1 and TRBJ1-1, with 7 bases that match TRBD1. Sequencing was done on a sample of peripheral blood. CDR3 region: CSVYRGNTEAFF. Here the CDR3 DNA reads TGCAGCGTGTACAGGGGGAACACTGAAGCTTTCTTT.